One and the same sample provided the 18 T cell receptor beta chains below, sequenced in a study of vaccination and CD4 T cells after COVID-19. At the Johns Hopkins FTIC core, DNA taken from cultured CD4+ T cells was sequenced by way of the Oncomine TCR Beta short-read assay. TCRdb independently ran MiXCR on the PCR reads; one entry per CDR3 protein. The sample consists of around 17,000 distinct CDR3 sequences, about a third of them appearing once. Treatment in this sample: approximately 11-day PBMC culture with coronavirus spike peptide pools or control peptides (ViraFEST assay). Their specific antigens are unknown. Sequencing was performed on CD4+ T cells from blood, cultured in vitro, taken before SARS-CoV-2 vaccination. The receptors originated from a human donor who received a COVID-19 vaccine.

The chain combines TRBV10-1 with TRBJ1-5, with D uncertain. Germline CDR1 and CDR2: WNHNN and SYGVQD (reference sequence). The CDR3 consists of 12 residues. V lost 2 bases and J lost 4, with 3 bases in between. The CDR3 region has the DNA TGCGCCAGCAGTGAGGCTAATCAGCCCCAGCATTTT. This sequence encodes CASSEANQPQHF.

In its sample, this clonotype was seen a few times. The CDR3 loop is CASSFGAQGVQSYEQYF. The DNA of the CDR3 is TGTGCCAGCAGCTTTGGGGCACAGGGAGTGCAATCCTACGAGCAGTACTTC. This chain uses TRBV7-2 with TRBJ2-7, with a weak D call TRBD1 (6 bases). The ends were cut back, 3 bases at V and 1 base at J, with 19 bases in the middle. This CDR3 has 17 residues. Looked up from germline, CDR1 is SGHTA and CDR2 is FQGNSA.

V and J are TRBV5-6 and TRBJ1-2; the D gene is possibly TRBD1 (5 bases). The CDR3 totals 15 residues. V was cut by 0 bases and J by 3 bases, with 12 bases left in between. Germline V lookup: CDR1 SGHDT, CDR2 YYEEEE. CDR3 nucleotides: TGTGCCAGCAGCTTGGTACGGGGCCTATACTATGGCTACACCTTC. It yields the protein CASSLVRGLYYGYTF.

V gene TRBV20-1 combines with J gene TRBJ1-2, with D possibly TRBD1 on 5 matching bases. Per the germline V gene, CDR1 is DFQATT and CDR2 is SNEGSKA (reference sequence). This CDR3 has 13 amino acids. Between the trimmed V and J ends, which lost 3 bases and 4 bases, there was a span of 12 bases. CDR3 sequence: CSARVGGRYGYTF. DNA for the CDR3: TGCAGTGCTAGGGTCGGGGGTCGCTATGGCTACACCTTC.

This clonotype was detected a few times. The chain has TRBV6-5 and TRBJ2-1, with 7 bases that match TRBD1. V lost 2 bases, J lost 0 bases, and 7 bases stayed unmatched. The CDR3 is 17 residues long. Germline V gene lookup returns CDR1 MNHEY and CDR2 SVGAGI. CDR3 loop: CASSYAQGVSSYNEQFF. CDR3 in DNA: TGTGCCAGCAGTTACGCCCAGGGGGTGAGCTCCTACAATGAGCAGTTCTTC.

J is TRBJ2-2 and V is TRBV19; possible D gene TRBD1, 5 bases. The CDR3 runs to 15 residues. CDR1 is LNHDA and CDR2 is SQIVND in the germline V gene (reference sequence). V was clipped by 7 bases and J by 4 bases, with 16 bases between them. The CDR3 is CASIRAGLSTGELFF. CDR3 sequence (DNA): TGTGCCAGTATAAGGGCAGGGTTGAGCACCGGGGAGCTGTTTTTT.

The J gene is TRBJ1-5, the V gene TRBV7-2, with D hard to call. The V end lost 4 bases, the J end lost 5 bases, and 12 bases lay between the germline ends. Germline CDR1 is SGHTA and CDR2 is FQGNSA. CDR3 length: 14 residues. The CDR3 DNA reads as TGTGCCAGCAGCTGGGTCCCGGATTATCAGCCCCAGCATTTT. It codes for CASSWVPDYQPQHF.

In this sample, this clonotype turned up a few times. This chain joins TRBV6-1 and TRBJ1-3; D gene ambiguous. V was shortened by 6 bases and J by 0 bases, with 12 bases between the two germline ends. The germline CDR1 and CDR2 sequences are MNHNS and SASEGT. The CDR3 has 15 residues. The CDR3 nucleotides read TGTGCCAGCAGCAGCCGCACCCACTCTGGAAACACCATATATTTT. Its protein is CASSSRTHSGNTIYF.

This chain uses TRBV10-3 with TRBJ2-3; 7 bases align to TRBD2. Per the germline V gene, CDR1 is ENHRY and CDR2 is SYGVKD. V dropped 7 bases and J dropped 2; count of bases not matched to a gene: 3. The CDR3 totals 13 residues. The CDR3 protein is CAIMGGYTDTQYF. The DNA for the CDR3 is TGTGCCATCATGGGGGGGTACACAGATACGCAGTATTTT.

The chain uses TRBV3-1 and TRBJ2-4; either TRBD1 or TRBD2 may fit D (5 bases each). CDR3 size: 15 residues. Per the germline V gene, CDR1 is LGHDT and CDR2 is YNNKEL (reference sequence). Trimming removed 5 bases at V and 8 bases at J, with 19 bases between. CDR3 sequence: CASSRGSGLGDIQYF. The DNA for the CDR3 is TGTGCCAGCAGCAGGGGAAGCGGTTTGGGTGACATTCAGTACTTC.

The V call is TRBV7-9, the J call TRBJ2-3, with a weak D call TRBD2 (6 bases). CDR1 SEHNR and CDR2 FQNEAQ come from the germline V gene (reference sequence). The germline V and J ends were trimmed by 3 bases and 3 bases, with 7 bases remaining between them. CDR3 length: 13 residues. In DNA, the CDR3 is TGTGCCAGCAGCTTTCGGGGGACAGATACGCAGTATTTT. It translates to CASSFRGTDTQYF.

The V call is TRBV20-1, the J call TRBJ1-4, with 7 nucleotides matching TRBD1. The CDR3 length is 13 residues. The V segment lost 5 bases and the J segment 0 bases; nucleotides outside the gene matches: 0. Germline CDR1 reads DFQATT; CDR2 reads SNEGSKA (reference sequence). Here the CDR3 reads CSAGTATNEKLFF. The CDR3, as DNA: TGCAGTGCTGGGACAGCAACTAATGAAAAACTGTTTTTT.

This clonotype was observed once. The gene calls are TRBV18 and TRBJ2-7, with 8 nucleotides matching TRBD1. The length of the CDR3 is 14 residues. From germline, CDR1 is KGHSH and CDR2 LQKENI. Trimming cost V 4 bases and J 2 bases; bases outside gene matches: 4. CDR3 nucleotides: TGTGCCAGCTCACTAGGACAGGGACCCTACGAGCAGTACTTC. This sequence encodes CASSLGQGPYEQYF.

This clonotype was seen more than once but under ten times. This chain uses TRBV11-2 with TRBJ1-2; unclear D gene. V was pared by 1 base and J by 4 bases, with 10 bases between. The CDR3 is made up of 14 amino acids. In germline, CDR1 is SGHAT, CDR2 FQNNGV. The CDR3 loop reads CASSLAGRSYGYTF. The DNA of the CDR3 is TGTGCCAGCAGCTTAGCTGGTAGGTCCTATGGCTACACCTTC.

The chain carries TRBV12-3 or TRBV12-4 and TRBJ2-1, with 7 nucleotides matching TRBD1. V lost 3 bases, J lost 6 bases, and 8 bases stayed unmatched. The CDR3 contains 15 residues. The CDR3 DNA is TGTGCCAGCAGTTTTACTAGGACAGGCCGCAATGAGCAGTTCTTC. It codes for CASSFTRTGRNEQFF.

This sequence joins TRBV3-1 and TRBJ2-3; 10 bases are shared with TRBD2. V shed 1 base, J shed 5 bases, and the junction held 6 bases outside the gene matches. There are 16 residues in the CDR3. Per germline, CDR1 LGHDT and CDR2 YNNKEL (reference sequence). CDR3 nucleotides: TGTGCCAGCAGCCAAGGGGTAGCGGGGGGAAAAGATACGCAGTATTTT. It yields the protein CASSQGVAGGKDTQYF.

The chain employs TRBV6-1 and TRBJ1-2; weak D call: TRBD1 (6 bases). The ends were cut back, 6 bases at V and 2 bases at J, with 13 bases in the middle. Germline V gives CDR1 MNHNS, CDR2 SASEGT. The CDR3 has 14 amino acids. The CDR3 reads CASRPTGTNYGYTF. Written as DNA, the CDR3 is TGTGCCAGCAGACCCACAGGGACCAACTATGGCTACACCTTC.

The rearrangement links TRBV6-4 to TRBJ1-1, with a tentative D call TRBD1 (5 bases). The CDR3 has 13 residues. CDR1 and CDR2 from the germline V gene are MRHNA and SNTAGT. Trimming left V 3 bases short and J 11 bases short, with 16 bases between. The CDR3 DNA reads TGTGCCAGCAGTGAACGGCAGGGACGTTTGGCTTTCTTT. The encoded protein is CASSERQGRLAFF.